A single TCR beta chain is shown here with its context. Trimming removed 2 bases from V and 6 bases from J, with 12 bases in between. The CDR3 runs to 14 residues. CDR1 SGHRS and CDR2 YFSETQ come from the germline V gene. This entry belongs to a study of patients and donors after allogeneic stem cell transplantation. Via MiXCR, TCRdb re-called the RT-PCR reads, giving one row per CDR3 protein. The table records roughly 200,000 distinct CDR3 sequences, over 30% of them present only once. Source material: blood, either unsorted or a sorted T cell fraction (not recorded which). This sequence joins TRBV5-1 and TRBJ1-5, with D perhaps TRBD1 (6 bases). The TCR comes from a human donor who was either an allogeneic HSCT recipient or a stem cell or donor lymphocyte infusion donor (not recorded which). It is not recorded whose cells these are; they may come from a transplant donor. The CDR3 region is CASSFEEGGQPQHF. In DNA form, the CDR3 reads TGCGCCAGCAGCTTTGAAGAGGGGGGTCAGCCCCAGCATTTT.